The 29 T cell receptor beta chains below all came from one sample that was sequenced in a study of cytomegalovirus exposure and HLA in healthy donors. The PCR was carried out with 60 Vbeta primers and 13 Jbeta primers. Measured with immunoSEQ multiplex PCR; TCRdb has only the in-frame clones, and not every one. The table has 90,000 to 150,000 clones, 77% seen once. The sample taken for sequencing was PBMCs. The receptor set was obtained from a human donor in good health.

The J gene is TRBJ2-1, the V gene TRBV27; D uncertain. CDR3 length equals 15 residues. The germline V gene encodes CDR1 MNHEY and CDR2 SMNVEV (reference sequence). Trimming stripped 2 bases from V and 3 bases from J, with 11 bases between. The CDR3 spells CASSLNPVGYNEQFF. CDR3 bases: TGTGCCAGCAGTTTAAATCCAGTTGGCTACAATGAGCAGTTCTTC.

The chain carries TRBV10-3 and TRBJ2-6; D perhaps matches TRBD1 (6 bases). Deletions cut 3 bases from V and 0 bases from J, with 15 bases between. This CDR3 is 18 amino acids long. CDR1 and CDR2 (germline): ENHRY, SYGVKD. The CDR3 reads CAISDPAGAYSGANVLTF. The CDR3 DNA follows: TGTGCCATCAGTGATCCCGCAGGGGCCTACTCTGGGGCCAACGTCCTGACTTTC.

The chain joins TRBV20-1 to TRBJ2-5, with D possibly TRBD2 on 5 matching bases. This CDR3 is 11 amino acids long. From germline, CDR1 is DFQATT and CDR2 SNEGSKA (reference sequence). Trimming shortened V by 0 bases and J by 12 bases, and 11 bases separated the two germline ends. The CDR3 sequence: CSAREGDPEYF. In DNA form, the CDR3 reads TGCAGTGCTAGAGAGGGAGACCCCGAGTACTTC.

V usage is TRBV19 and J usage is TRBJ2-7, with D uncertain. The CDR3 runs to 11 residues. Between the trimmed V and J ends, which lost 3 bases and 6 bases, there was a span of 6 bases. CDR1 and CDR2 (germline): LNHDA, SQIVND (reference sequence). This chain's CDR3 is CASSIPVEQYF. DNA for the CDR3: TGTGCCAGTAGTATCCCGGTCGAGCAGTACTTC.

This clone was counted between two and nine times. The gene calls are TRBV19 and TRBJ2-2; 9 bases line up with TRBD2. Germline CDR1 reads LNHDA; CDR2 reads SQIVND (reference sequence). V dropped 3 bases and J dropped 7; count of bases not matched to a gene: 6. The CDR3 consists of 15 residues. The DNA for the CDR3 is TGTGCCAGTAGTATCGCGGGGGGGTTGGGCGGGGAGCTGTTTTTT. Translation: CASSIAGGLGGELFF.

The J gene is TRBJ1-5, the V gene TRBV29-1, with 7 bases identical to TRBD1. This CDR3 has 14 amino acids. The germline V gene encodes CDR1 SQVTM and CDR2 ANQGSEA. The CDR3 sequence: CRKLIRDRDQPQHF. In DNA, the CDR3 is TGCAGGAAACTAATCCGGGACAGAGATCAGCCCCAGCATTTT.

This clone was seen a handful of times. V is TRBV18 and J is TRBJ1-1, with unresolved D. This CDR3 region has 14 residues. The V gene lost 2 bases and the J gene lost 2 bases, with 9 bases spanning the gap. Per the germline V gene, CDR1 is KGHSH and CDR2 is LQKENI. CDR3 in amino acids: CASSPGGGNTEAFF. CDR3 DNA sequence: TGTGCCAGCTCACCAGGTGGAGGAAACACTGAAGCTTTCTTT.

The chain has TRBV29-1 and TRBJ2-1; 8 bases fit TRBD2. The V and J ends lost 7 bases and 4 bases, in that order; junction bases with no gene match: 3. The CDR3 is 12 residues long. Germline V gene data show CDR1 as SQVTM and CDR2 as ANQGSEA. The CDR3 loop is CSAGGRYNEQFF. Written as DNA, the CDR3 is TGCAGCGCGGGCGGGAGGTACAATGAGCAGTTCTTC.

V gene TRBV5-1 combines with J gene TRBJ2-1, with TRBD1 matching 9 bases. This CDR3 is 14 amino acids long. The germline gives CDR1 SGHRS, CDR2 YFSETQ. V trimming: 4 bases; J trimming: 5 bases; junction bases outside the gene matches: 4. The DNA for the CDR3 is TGCGCCAGCAGCCCCCGACAGGGGGACAATGAGCAGTTCTTC. Its protein is CASSPRQGDNEQFF.

This chain links TRBV15 with TRBJ2-7; D ambiguous. The CDR3 length is 12 residues. Per the germline V gene, CDR1 is LNHNV and CDR2 is YYDKDF (reference sequence). V was pared by 5 bases and J by 0 bases, with 5 bases between. The CDR3 spells CATSPSSYEQYF. The CDR3, as DNA: TGTGCCACCAGCCCCTCCTCCTACGAGCAGTACTTC.

This sequence joins TRBV11-2 and TRBJ2-2; 10 bases match TRBD2. V shed 5 bases, J shed 6 bases, and the junction held 12 bases outside the gene matches. From germline, CDR1 is SGHAT and CDR2 FQNNGV. This CDR3 is built from 17 residues. DNA of the CDR3: TGTGCCAGCAGCGATAGCGGGAGGTGGTCCGGGGCCGGGGAGCTGTTTTTT. It translates to CASSDSGRWSGAGELFF.

The chain employs TRBV27 and TRBJ2-1; TRBD1 agrees at 9 bases. The trim removed 1 base at V and 8 bases at J, leaving 9 bases unmatched. This CDR3 comprises 16 residues. The germline V gene encodes CDR1 MNHEY and CDR2 SMNVEV (reference sequence). The CDR3 here is CASSLYTGQGSYEQFF. The CDR3 coding sequence is TGTGCCAGCAGTTTATATACCGGACAGGGGTCCTATGAGCAGTTCTTC.

The chain links TRBV19 to TRBJ2-3; 11 bases map to TRBD2. The V gene end was trimmed by 7 bases and the J gene end by 5 bases; junction bases not matched to a gene: 11. The germline V gene has CDR1 LNHDA and CDR2 SQIVND (reference sequence). The CDR3 is 16 amino acids. CDR3 sequence: CASNPPGLAEVDTQYF. As DNA, the CDR3 is TGTGCCAGTAACCCCCCGGGACTAGCGGAAGTAGATACGCAGTATTTT.

The chain joins TRBV28 to TRBJ2-5; 7 bases are a match to TRBD1. The end of the DNA aligns better with TRBJ2-7, so the J call may be wrong. The germline CDR1 and CDR2 sequences are MDHEN and SYDVKM. This CDR3 comprises 13 residues. The CDR3 DNA reads TGTGCCAGCAGCCGGACAGGTTCTTACGAGCAGTACTTC. Translating gives CASSRTGSYEQYF.

The gene calls are TRBV28 and TRBJ1-1; 9 bases line up with TRBD1. This CDR3 contains 13 residues. The V gene end was trimmed by 6 bases and the J gene end by 4 bases; junction bases not matched to a gene: 3. CDR1 MDHEN and CDR2 SYDVKM come from the germline V gene. The CDR3 spells CASRKTGGTEAFF. The CDR3 DNA reads as TGTGCCAGCAGAAAGACAGGGGGCACTGAAGCTTTCTTT.

The CDR3: CASSPLGSGSPYEQYF. Here the CDR3 DNA reads TGTGCCAGCAGCCCCTTGGGGAGCGGGAGTCCCTACGAGCAGTACTTC. The chain combines TRBV4-2 with TRBJ2-7; 8 bases are shared with TRBD2. The trim removed 4 bases at V and 2 bases at J, leaving 10 bases unmatched. In germline, CDR1 is LGHNA, CDR2 YNFKEQ. This CDR3 spans 16 amino acids.

This clone has a handful of counts. This rearrangement joins TRBV19 to TRBJ1-1; TRBD1 might be the D (5 bases). The length of the CDR3 is 15 residues. Germline-derived CDR1 and CDR2 are LNHDA and SQIVND (reference sequence). V was clipped by 9 bases and J by 0 bases, with 17 bases between them. The DNA of the CDR3 is TGTGCCAGCCGTGGGGCAGGGTCCGTGAACACTGAAGCTTTCTTT. Its translation: CASRGAGSVNTEAFF.

This chain's CDR3 is CASSEVGGRGGTDTQYF. Written as DNA, the CDR3 is TGTGCCAGCAGTGAAGTCGGAGGACGGGGGGGCACAGATACGCAGTATTTT. The V call is TRBV6-1, the J call TRBJ2-3; 7 bases match TRBD2. CDR1 MNHNS and CDR2 SASEGT come from the germline V gene. There are 17 residues in the CDR3. The V segment lost 1 base and the J segment 1 base; nucleotides outside the gene matches: 8.

V gene TRBV28 combines with J gene TRBJ2-7, with 10 bases matching TRBD1. Losses at the gene ends were 1 base for V and 1 base for J; bases not matched to a gene: 4. The CDR3 extends over 16 amino acids. Germline assignment: CDR1 MDHEN and CDR2 SYDVKM. The CDR3 DNA reads as TGTGCCAGCAGTTTATTAATGGGACAGGGGTCCTACGAGCAGTACTTC. Translation: CASSLLMGQGSYEQYF. Full variable domain (remainder filled in from reference TRBV28 and TRBJ2-7): DVKVTQSSRYLVKRTGEKVFLECVQDMDHENMFWYRQDPGLGLRLIYFSYDVKMKEKGDIPEGYSVSREKKERFSLILESASTNQTSMYLCASSLLMGQGSYEQYFGPGTRLTVT.

The table lists this clone with a few counts. J is TRBJ2-1 and V is TRBV11-2; TRBD2 matches 10 bases. The CDR3 runs 16 residues. Losses at the gene ends were 6 bases for V and 7 bases for J; bases not matched to a gene: 12. The V gene's germline CDR1 is SGHAT and CDR2 FQNNGV. CDR3 protein: CASSSRELAGANEQFF. The CDR3 bases are TGTGCCAGCAGTTCCCGGGAGCTAGCGGGAGCTAATGAGCAGTTCTTC.

This rearrangement joins TRBV19 to TRBJ2-3, with TRBD1 matching 9 bases. V gave up 6 bases and J gave up 14 bases; unmatched junction bases: 9. Germline V gene sequence: CDR1 LNHDA, CDR2 SQIVND (reference sequence). CDR3 length: 12 amino acids. CDR3 bases: TGTGCCAGTAGAAACCCCGGGACAGGGCGGTATTTT. It codes for CASRNPGTGRYF.

The chain carries TRBV11-3 and TRBJ2-1, with 10 bases aligning to TRBD2. Looked up from germline, CDR1 is SGHNT and CDR2 is YENEEA. The J segment lost 7 bases and the V segment lost 6 bases, leaving 18 bases of the junction unmatched. The CDR3 spans 18 residues. The DNA of the CDR3 is TGTGCCAGCAGTTTTCGGACCCGGAGCGGGAGGGCCTTGAATGAGCAGTTCTTC. It yields the protein CASSFRTRSGRALNEQFF.

For the CDR3, the DNA is TGTGCCAGCAGTAAGGGACTTTACTCTGGGGCCAACGTCCTGACTTTC. This encodes CASSKGLYSGANVLTF. This chain uses TRBV28 with TRBJ2-6; weak D call: TRBD2 (6 bases). Trimming pared 5 bases from V and 0 bases from J, leaving 11 bases between. The CDR3 has 16 amino acids. CDR1 MDHEN and CDR2 SYDVKM come from the germline V gene.

The rearrangement uses TRBV28 and TRBJ1-2; no clear D. The CDR3 contains 15 residues. The germline V and J ends were trimmed by 3 bases and 1 base, with 12 bases remaining between them. Germline CDR1 reads MDHEN; CDR2 reads SYDVKM. CDR3 amino acids: CASSFPVTHNYGYTF. CDR3 coding DNA: TGTGCCAGCAGTTTCCCCGTTACACATAACTATGGCTACACCTTC.

The DNA for the CDR3 is TGTGCCAGCAGTTCCCGACTAGCGGGAGGGATCTACGAGCAGTACTTC. Its translation: CASSSRLAGGIYEQYF. The chain employs TRBV28 and TRBJ2-7; 14 bases line up with TRBD2. The junction had 5 bases not matched to a gene; V was cut back by 4 bases and J by 3 bases. The CDR3 loop spans 16 amino acids. Germline loops: CDR1 MDHEN, CDR2 SYDVKM.

V is TRBV4-1 and J is TRBJ1-2, with D unclear. The CDR3 is 13 residues long. Per germline, CDR1 MGHRA and CDR2 YSYEKL. V was shortened by 3 bases and J by 2 bases, with 7 bases between the two germline ends. The CDR3, as DNA: TGCGCCAGCAGCCACGGGTCAAACTATGGCTACACCTTC. This gives the protein CASSHGSNYGYTF.

The chain employs TRBV6-4 and TRBJ1-2, with 8 bases identical to TRBD1. V lost 6 bases and J lost 4; bases outside the gene matches: 10. Germline CDR1 reads MRHNA; CDR2 reads SNTAGT. The CDR3 sequence is 15 residues long. Here the CDR3 DNA reads TGTGCCAGCAGCGATAGGCAGGGGGCTTCCTATGGCTACACCTTC. This translates into CASSDRQGASYGYTF.

The gene calls are TRBV19 and TRBJ1-5; 7 bases are a match to TRBD1. Germline-derived CDR1 and CDR2 are LNHDA and SQIVND (reference sequence). With 6 bases clipped from V and 6 bases from J, the junction kept 14 bases outside the gene matches. The CDR3 is made up of 16 amino acids. Here the CDR3 reads CASSESTGSPSQPQHF. The CDR3 nucleotides are TGTGCCAGTAGCGAATCGACAGGGTCCCCCAGTCAGCCCCAGCATTTT.

CDR3: CASSIDRNTEAFF. CDR3 in DNA: TGTGCCAGCAGCATCGACAGAAACACTGAAGCTTTCTTT. This chain uses TRBV7-3 with TRBJ1-1; D might be TRBD1 (5 bases). Trimming took 5 bases from V and 2 from J, leaving 9 bases between them. Per germline, CDR1 SGHTA and CDR2 FQGTGA. The CDR3 is made up of 13 amino acids.